This T cell receptor beta chain was observed in a study of a mutant IDH1 vaccine in newly diagnosed glioma. Turning to the study itself: The study started vaccination 4-6 weeks after radiotherapy alone, or with temozolomide cycles.

Germline V gene lookup returns CDR1 MGHRA and CDR2 YSYEKL. The CDR3 is made up of 13 amino acids. Between the trimmed V and J ends, which lost 2 bases and 5 bases, there was a span of 9 bases. Of note for this clone: Antigen specificity is unknown.

Time point described: week 5, during vaccination. Each vaccine dose was 300 ug of mutant IDH1 20-mer peptide, with topical imiquimod. Sequencing was performed with immunoSEQ multiplex PCR; in TCRdb, only in-frame clones are kept and a portion is missing. The sample yields 30,000 to 40,000 clones, about 79% seen once. The V call is TRBV4-1, the J call TRBJ2-5; D remains unclear. The origin of this receptor is a man aged 25 to 45 with glioma. The sequencing here drew on PBMCs, taken from a glioma patient whose treatment included an IDH1 peptide vaccine. The CDR3 reads CASSQSFLETQYF. The CDR3 DNA sequence: TGCGCCAGCAGCCAAAGCTTTTTGGAGACCCAGTACTTC.